The rows below give T cell receptor beta chains drawn from one sample of a study of cytomegalovirus exposure and HLA in healthy donors. Measured with immunoSEQ multiplex PCR; TCRdb has only the in-frame clones, and not every one. The sample holds some 190,000 clones; 70% to 85% are singletons and the top ten take 1.4% to 1.5%. The sequenced sample was PBMCs. These receptors originate from a man aged 18 to 30 in good health and CMV-seronegative. The CDR3 runs from the conserved cysteine through the conserved F or W. Fields, in order: D gene, V gene, clone size, J gene, CDR3 protein, CDR3 DNA. D genes are given only for firm matches. Clone size is given for some rows only: seen once, a few or many times, or a class if the clone is expanded.

D: .
V: TRBV5-1
size: .
J: TRBJ2-4
CDR3: CASSGDTPRAYF
DNA: TGCGCCAGCAGCGGTGACACCCCCCGAGCCTACTTC

D: TRBD2
V: TRBV4-2
size: .
J: TRBJ2-2
CDR3: CASSQDRTSGVGELFF
DNA: TGTGCCAGCAGCCAAGATAGGACTAGCGGGGTCGGGGAGCTGTTTTTT

D: .
V: TRBV4-3
size: .
J: TRBJ1-2
CDR3: CASSQELRGGGYTF
DNA: TGCGCCAGCAGCCAAGAACTAAGGGGGGGTGGCTACACCTTC

D: .
V: TRBV6-5
size: .
J: TRBJ2-5
CDR3: CASSYSGEETQYF
DNA: TGTGCCAGCAGTTACTCTGGAGAGGAGACCCAGTACTTC

D: .
V: TRBV30
size: .
J: TRBJ1-1
CDR3: CAWSMGSRTEAFF
DNA: TGTGCCTGGAGTATGGGCAGTAGAACTGAAGCTTTCTTT

D: TRBD1
V: TRBV30
size: once
J: TRBJ2-4
CDR3: CAWSVNRQGGNIQYF
DNA: TGTGCCTGGAGTGTAAATCGACAGGGGGGAAACATTCAGTACTTC

D: TRBD1
V: TRBV9
size: .
J: TRBJ2-7
CDR3: CASSALPGQGSYEQYF
DNA: TGTGCCAGCAGCGCGCTACCGGGACAGGGGTCCTACGAGCAGTACTTC

D: .
V: TRBV29-1
size: .
J: TRBJ2-2
CDR3: CSVDKRQTGELFF
DNA: TGCAGCGTCGACAAAAGACAAACCGGGGAGCTGTTTTTT

D: .
V: TRBV6-1
size: .
J: TRBJ2-5
CDR3: CASSELGMQIQYF
DNA: TGTGCCAGCAGTGAATTGGGCATGCAGATCCAGTACTTC

D: .
V: TRBV9
size: .
J: TRBJ2-5
CDR3: CASSGEETQYF
DNA: TGTGCCAGCAGCGGCGAAGAGACCCAGTACTTC

D: TRBD2
V: TRBV11-2
size: few
J: TRBJ2-5
CDR3: CASSPTSGAQETQYF
DNA: TGTGCCAGCAGCCCGACTAGCGGGGCCCAAGAGACCCAGTACTTC

D: TRBD2
V: TRBV5-1
size: .
J: TRBJ2-1
CDR3: CASRAASGGYNEQFF
DNA: TGCGCCAGCCGCGCTGCGAGCGGGGGCTACAATGAGCAGTTCTTC

D: TRBD1
V: TRBV10-3
size: once
J: TRBJ2-7
CDR3: CAISDADRVSYEQYF
DNA: TGTGCCATCAGTGATGCGGACAGGGTATCCTACGAGCAGTACTTC

D: TRBD1
V: TRBV2
size: .
J: TRBJ2-3
CDR3: CAARQGPSTDTQYF
DNA: TGTGCCGCCCGACAGGGACCTAGCACAGATACGCAGTATTTT

D: TRBD1
V: TRBV27
size: .
J: TRBJ2-3
CDR3: CASSSHPGTGGLYTQYF
DNA: TGTGCCAGCAGTTCCCATCCCGGGACAGGGGGCCTCTATACGCAGTATTTT

D: TRBD1
V: TRBV2
size: .
J: TRBJ2-4
CDR3: CASREGTGGAKNIQYF
DNA: TGTGCCAGCAGGGAGGGGACAGGGGGAGCCAAAAACATTCAGTACTTC

D: TRBD2
V: TRBV6-5
size: .
J: TRBJ2-1
CDR3: CASRRGLAHNEQFF
DNA: TGTGCCAGCAGGAGGGGACTAGCTCACAATGAGCAGTTCTTC

D: .
V: TRBV15
size: .
J: TRBJ2-7
CDR3: CATSRTGPLAYEQYF
DNA: TGTGCCACCAGCAGGACAGGCCCTTTAGCCTACGAGCAGTACTTC

D: .
V: TRBV7-9
size: .
J: TRBJ1-6
CDR3: CASSSLESPLHF
DNA: TGTGCCAGCAGCTCCCTGGAGTCACCCCTCCACTTT

D: .
V: TRBV25-1
size: .
J: TRBJ1-5
CDR3: CASSERRADQPQHF
DNA: TGTGCCAGCAGTGAACGCAGGGCCGATCAGCCCCAGCATTTT

D: .
V: TRBV13
size: .
J: TRBJ1-2
CDR3: CASSLAADYGYTF
DNA: TGTGCCAGCAGCTTAGCGGCGGATTATGGCTACACCTTC

D: .
V: TRBV5-6
size: .
J: TRBJ1-4
CDR3: CASSLARDPGELFF
DNA: TGTGCCAGCAGCTTGGCCAGGGACCCGGGGGAACTGTTTTTT

D: TRBD2
V: TRBV19
size: .
J: TRBJ2-6
CDR3: CASRGGFSGANVLTF
DNA: TGTGCCAGTAGGGGGGGGTTCTCTGGGGCCAACGTCCTGACTTTC

D: TRBD2
V: TRBV30
size: .
J: TRBJ2-5
CDR3: CAWSRLAGGMETQYF
DNA: TGTGCCTGGAGTAGACTAGCGGGGGGGATGGAGACCCAGTACTTC

D: TRBD2
V: TRBV5-4
size: .
J: TRBJ2-1
CDR3: CASSLGGGLAGWEQFF
DNA: TGTGCCAGCAGCTTGGGAGGAGGACTAGCGGGGTGGGAGCAGTTCTTC

D: TRBD1
V: TRBV6-6
size: few
J: TRBJ1-2
CDR3: CASSTQGANYGYTF
DNA: TGTGCCAGCAGTACACAGGGGGCGAACTATGGCTACACCTTC

D: TRBD2
V: TRBV27
size: .
J: TRBJ2-5
CDR3: CASSLVAGGQETQYF
DNA: TGTGCCAGCAGTTTAGTAGCGGGGGGACAAGAGACCCAGTACTTC

D: TRBD2
V: TRBV7-7
size: .
J: TRBJ2-1
CDR3: CASSWGLAGGSNEQFF
DNA: TGTGCTAGCAGCTGGGGACTAGCGGGAGGTTCTAATGAGCAGTTCTTC

D: .
V: TRBV7-8
size: .
J: TRBJ1-3
CDR3: CASTSGGFSGNTIYF
DNA: TGTGCCAGCACCTCCGGAGGTTTCTCTGGAAACACCATATATTTT

D: .
V: TRBV15
size: once
J: TRBJ1-1
CDR3: CATSRTLGGGTEAFF
DNA: TGTGCCACCAGCAGGACCCTCGGGGGTGGCACTGAAGCTTTCTTT

D: .
V: TRBV19
size: .
J: TRBJ2-3
CDR3: CASSQQGTDTQYF
DNA: TGTGCCAGTAGCCAGCAGGGAACAGATACGCAGTATTTT

D: .
V: TRBV4-3
size: .
J: TRBJ1-2
CDR3: CASSQDFGGSFNYGYTF
DNA: TGCGCCAGCAGCCAAGATTTCGGAGGTTCCTTCAACTATGGCTACACCTTC

D: .
V: TRBV2
size: few
J: TRBJ2-7
CDR3: CASSEPRAFYEQYF
DNA: TGTGCCAGCAGTGAACCTCGAGCTTTCTACGAGCAGTACTTC

D: .
V: TRBV4-1
size: .
J: TRBJ2-7
CDR3: CASSQEPLGFAYEQYF
DNA: TGCGCCAGCAGCCAAGAGCCGCTAGGATTCGCCTACGAGCAGTACTTC

D: .
V: TRBV25-1
size: .
J: TRBJ2-5
CDR3: CASSPTTQETQYF
DNA: TGTGCCAGCAGTCCTACTACGCAAGAGACCCAGTACTTC

D: TRBD1
V: TRBV9
size: .
J: TRBJ2-1
CDR3: CASSARDRVLHEQFF
DNA: TGTGCCAGCAGCGCCCGGGACAGGGTTCTTCATGAGCAGTTCTTC

D: .
V: TRBV19
size: .
J: TRBJ1-5
CDR3: CASDRGMGLVNSNQPQHF
DNA: TGTGCCAGTGATCGGGGGATGGGGCTCGTAAATAGCAATCAGCCCCAGCATTTT

D: .
V: TRBV7-9
size: .
J: TRBJ2-7
CDR3: CASSSPRAKSYEQYF
DNA: TGTGCCAGCAGCTCCCCGCGGGCGAAATCCTACGAGCAGTACTTC

D: TRBD1
V: TRBV7-3
size: .
J: TRBJ2-2
CDR3: CASSTGQGRAGELFF
DNA: TGTGCCAGCAGCACCGGACAGGGGCGAGCCGGGGAGCTGTTTTTT

D: .
V: TRBV13
size: .
J: TRBJ1-1
CDR3: CASSSQGWGTEAFF
DNA: TGTGCCAGCAGCTCACAGGGTTGGGGCACTGAAGCTTTCTTT

D: .
V: TRBV15
size: .
J: TRBJ2-7
CDR3: CATSRGRDRYTYEQYF
DNA: TGTGCCACCAGCAGAGGCAGGGATCGATATACCTACGAGCAGTACTTC

D: .
V: TRBV10-3
size: few
J: TRBJ1-1
CDR3: CAISRDTGNTEAFF
DNA: TGTGCCATCAGCCGGGACACCGGGAACACTGAAGCTTTCTTT

D: .
V: TRBV28
size: once
J: TRBJ2-7
CDR3: CASSNGQFYYEQYF
DNA: TGTGCCAGCAGCAATGGACAGTTTTACTACGAGCAGTACTTC

D: .
V: TRBV2
size: .
J: TRBJ1-2
CDR3: CASRALGGYTF
DNA: TGTGCCAGCCGAGCTCTCGGGGGCTACACCTTC

D: .
V: TRBV6-6
size: few
J: TRBJ2-3
CDR3: CASSRLVSGVDTQYF
DNA: TGTGCCAGCAGTAGACTAGTCTCGGGGGTAGATACGCAGTATTTT

D: .
V: TRBV9
size: .
J: TRBJ2-3
CDR3: CASSVSGEDTQYF
DNA: TGTGCCAGCAGCGTCTCCGGGGAAGATACGCAGTATTTT

D: .
V: TRBV15
size: few
J: TRBJ2-1
CDR3: CATSRFSGYNEQFF
DNA: TGTGCCACCAGCAGATTTAGCGGTTACAATGAGCAGTTCTTC

D: .
V: TRBV13
size: .
J: TRBJ2-3
CDR3: CASSLSRGDTQYF
DNA: TGTGCCAGCAGCTTATCCCGGGGAGATACGCAGTATTTT

D: .
V: TRBV15
size: .
J: TRBJ1-5
CDR3: CATSGQYNQPQHF
DNA: TGTGCCACCAGCGGCCAGTACAATCAGCCCCAGCATTTT

D: .
V: TRBV7-6
size: .
J: TRBJ2-5
CDR3: CASSAGLRRETQYF
DNA: TGTGCCAGCAGCGCGGGACTCCGACGGGAGACCCAGTACTTC

D: TRBD1
V: TRBV27
size: .
J: TRBJ1-1
CDR3: CASSPWRDRGTEAFF
DNA: TGTGCCAGCAGTCCTTGGCGGGACAGGGGCACTGAAGCTTTCTTT

D: TRBD1
V: TRBV7-2
size: .
J: TRBJ2-7
CDR3: CASSATGLEQYF
DNA: TGTGCCAGCAGCGCGACAGGGCTCGAGCAGTACTTC

D: TRBD1
V: TRBV19
size: .
J: TRBJ2-1
CDR3: CASSLDRGLVNEQFF
DNA: TGTGCCAGTAGCCTAGACAGGGGGCTGGTCAATGAGCAGTTCTTC

D: TRBD1
V: TRBV11-1
size: .
J: TRBJ2-2
CDR3: CASRTGGLPGELFF
DNA: TGTGCCAGCAGGACAGGGGGGCTCCCCGGGGAGCTGTTTTTT

D: TRBD1
V: TRBV30
size: few
J: TRBJ1-5
CDR3: CALSLGQGRGQPQHF
DNA: TGTGCCTTATCGCTCGGACAGGGACGGGGTCAGCCCCAGCATTTT

D: .
V: TRBV6-5
size: once
J: TRBJ1-3
CDR3: CASSYEGVSSGNTIYF
DNA: TGTGCCAGCAGTTACGAGGGGGTGAGCTCTGGAAACACCATATATTTT

D: .
V: TRBV4-3
size: .
J: TRBJ2-7
CDR3: CASSQTQGYEQYF
DNA: TGCGCCAGCAGCCAAACCCAGGGATACGAGCAGTACTTC

D: .
V: TRBV29-1
size: .
J: TRBJ1-1
CDR3: CSLIRNTEAFF
DNA: TGCAGTTTGATCAGGAACACTGAAGCTTTCTTT

D: .
V: TRBV13
size: .
J: TRBJ1-3
CDR3: CASSLDRSSGNTIYF
DNA: TGTGCCAGCAGCTTAGATAGGAGCTCTGGAAACACCATATATTTT